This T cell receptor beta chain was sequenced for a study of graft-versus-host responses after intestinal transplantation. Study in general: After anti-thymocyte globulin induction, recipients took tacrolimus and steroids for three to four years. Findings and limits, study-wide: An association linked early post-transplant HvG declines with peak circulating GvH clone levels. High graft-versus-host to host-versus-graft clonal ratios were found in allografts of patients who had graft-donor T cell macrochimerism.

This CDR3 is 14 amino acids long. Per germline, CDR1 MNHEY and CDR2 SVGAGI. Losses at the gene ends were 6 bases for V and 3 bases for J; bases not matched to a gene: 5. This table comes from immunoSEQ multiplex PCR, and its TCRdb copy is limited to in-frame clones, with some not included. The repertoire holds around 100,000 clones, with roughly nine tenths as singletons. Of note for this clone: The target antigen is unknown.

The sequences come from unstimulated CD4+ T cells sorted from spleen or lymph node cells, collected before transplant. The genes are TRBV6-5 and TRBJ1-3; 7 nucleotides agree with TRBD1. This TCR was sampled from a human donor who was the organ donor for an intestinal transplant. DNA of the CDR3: TGTGCCAGCAGCTTCGACAGGGTTGGAAACACCATATATTTT. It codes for CASSFDRVGNTIYF.